This entry features one T cell receptor beta chain sequence. Seattle participants joined during active infection and were tracked over time. The data stem from a study of blood T cell repertoires in COVID-19. About the study: Donors in the United States, Italy and Spain gave samples during acute or convalescent COVID-19. The cDNA or gDNA used as material had been derived from T cells, B-cell-depleted T cells, or PBMCs.

Original data processing: Nucleated cell number was recorded as an estimate derived from reference gene primer amplification. Only in-frame clones appear in the TCRdb table, and some are missing; sequencing was by immunoSEQ multiplex PCR. The DNA was the basis for D and trimming; V, J and clone size are from that table. The table lists 150,000 or so clones, about 80% of them singletons, with 9% to 13% in the top ten. Germline CDR1 and CDR2: LNHDA and SQIVND (reference sequence). The ends were cut back, 4 bases at V and 1 base at J, with 10 bases in the middle. The CDR3 has 15 residues. This TCR came from a woman aged 55-75 years with COVID-19, enrolled during active disease. The J gene is TRBJ1-4, the V gene TRBV19; a weak D match, TRBD1 (6 bases). The sequencing sample was made of peripheral blood. The CDR3 spells CASSTYRETNEKLFF. In DNA form, the CDR3 reads TGTGCCAGTAGTACTTACAGGGAAACTAATGAAAAACTGTTTTTT. Full variable domain (remainder filled in from reference TRBV19 and TRBJ1-4): DGGITQSPKYLFRKEGQNVTLSCEQNLNHDAMYWYRQDPGQGLRLIYYSQIVNDFQKGDIAEGYSVSREKKESFPLTVTSAQKNPTAFYLCASSTYRETNEKLFFGSGTQLSVL.